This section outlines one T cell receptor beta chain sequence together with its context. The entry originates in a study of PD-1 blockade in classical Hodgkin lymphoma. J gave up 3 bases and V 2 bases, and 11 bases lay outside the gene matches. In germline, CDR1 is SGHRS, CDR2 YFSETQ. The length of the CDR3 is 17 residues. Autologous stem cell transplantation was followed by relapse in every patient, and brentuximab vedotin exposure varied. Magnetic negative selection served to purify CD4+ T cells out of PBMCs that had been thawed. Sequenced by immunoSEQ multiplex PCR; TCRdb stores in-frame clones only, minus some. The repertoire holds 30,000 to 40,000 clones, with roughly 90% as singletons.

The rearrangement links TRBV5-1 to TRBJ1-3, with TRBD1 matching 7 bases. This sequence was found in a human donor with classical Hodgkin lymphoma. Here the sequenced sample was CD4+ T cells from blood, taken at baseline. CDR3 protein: CASSFGPDRAVGNTIYF. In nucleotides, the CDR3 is TGCGCCAGCAGCTTCGGCCCCGACAGGGCGGTTGGAAACACCATATATTTT.